Described below is a single T cell receptor (beta chain) sequence and its context. The antigen is unknown. The data are from a study of T cell repertoires in cytomegalovirus infection. Turning to the study itself: Signatures in public TCR beta sequences pointed to both CMV infection and matching HLA type.

V was trimmed by 2 bases and J by 2 bases, leaving 12 bases between them. The germline V gene encodes CDR1 SGHTA and CDR2 FQGNSA. This CDR3 has 15 residues. Points from the study as a whole: CMV carriers having the relevant HLA were flagged by cumulative public TCR beta family frequency. Ex vivo responses were dominated by HLA-C-restricted CMV-specific TCR beta clonotypes.

One entry per CDR3 protein, called by TCRdb with MiXCR from the reads. The sample holds approximately 140,000 distinct CDR3 sequences; 24% are singletons and the top ten take almost 35%. This TCR was sampled from a human donor in good health (CMV status not recorded). Some clones in this sample may be carry-over from other donors' samples. Material for sequencing was PBMCs, sequenced either directly or after in vitro stimulation (not recorded which). The chain employs TRBV7-2 and TRBJ1-2; possible D gene TRBD1, 6 bases. The CDR3 coding sequence is TGTGCCAGCAGCTTATTTGGGGGCACGAACTATGGCTACACCTTC. Translated: CASSLFGGTNYGYTF. Full variable domain (missing parts from reference TRBV7-2 and TRBJ1-2): GAGVSQSPSNKVTEKGKDVELRCDPISGHTALYWYRQSLGQGLEFLIYFQGNSAPDKSGLPSDRFSAERTGGSVSTLTIQRTQQEDSAVYLCASSLFGGTNYGYTFGSGTRLTVV.